The clone carrying this T cell receptor (beta chain) was found many times. The data were produced by immunoSEQ multiplex PCR, yet TCRdb's version contains in-frame clones alone and is incomplete. Of 150,000 to 200,000 clones listed, about 85% are singletons. The Seattle patients joined while their infection was active and were tracked longitudinally afterward. This record comes from a study of blood T cell repertoires in COVID-19. In the study overall: PBMCs, B-cell-depleted T cells, or T cells provided the cDNA or gDNA that made up the material.

The length of the CDR3 is 15 residues. The V and J ends lost 4 bases and 7 bases respectively, with 20 bases between them. Germline V gene sequence: CDR1 MNHEY, CDR2 SMNVEV (reference sequence). The specimen sequenced was peripheral blood. This receptor was taken from a person aged 65 to 85 with COVID-19, enrolled during active disease. The chain employs TRBV27 and TRBJ2-7; a weak D match, TRBD2 (6 bases). The CDR3 loop is CASSSDIAGSEEQYF. As DNA, the CDR3 is TGTGCCAGCAGTTCGGACATCGCGGGAAGTGAAGAGCAGTACTTC.